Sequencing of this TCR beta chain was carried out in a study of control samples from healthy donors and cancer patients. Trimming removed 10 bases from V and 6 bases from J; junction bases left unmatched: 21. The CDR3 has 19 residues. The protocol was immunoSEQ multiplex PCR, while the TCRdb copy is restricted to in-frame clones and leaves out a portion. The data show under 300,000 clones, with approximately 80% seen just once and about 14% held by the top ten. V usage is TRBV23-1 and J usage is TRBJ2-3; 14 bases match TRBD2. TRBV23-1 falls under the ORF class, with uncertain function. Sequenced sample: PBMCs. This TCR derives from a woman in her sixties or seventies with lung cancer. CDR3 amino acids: CATPFGQGPTSGGADTQYF. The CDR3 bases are TGCGCCACCCCTTTTGGTCAGGGGCCGACTAGCGGGGGGGCTGATACGCAGTATTTT.